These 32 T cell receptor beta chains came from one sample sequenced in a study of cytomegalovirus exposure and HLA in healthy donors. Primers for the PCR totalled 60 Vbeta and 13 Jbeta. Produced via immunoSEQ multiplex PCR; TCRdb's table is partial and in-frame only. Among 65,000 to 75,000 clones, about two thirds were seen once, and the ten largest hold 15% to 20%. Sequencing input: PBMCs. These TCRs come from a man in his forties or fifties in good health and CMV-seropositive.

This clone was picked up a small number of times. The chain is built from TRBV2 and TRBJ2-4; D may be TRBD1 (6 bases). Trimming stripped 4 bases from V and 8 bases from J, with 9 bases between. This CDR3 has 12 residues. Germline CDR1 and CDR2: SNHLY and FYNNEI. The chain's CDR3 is CASSGSGDIQYF. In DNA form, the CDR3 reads TGTGCCAGCAGTGGGTCAGGGGACATTCAGTACTTC.

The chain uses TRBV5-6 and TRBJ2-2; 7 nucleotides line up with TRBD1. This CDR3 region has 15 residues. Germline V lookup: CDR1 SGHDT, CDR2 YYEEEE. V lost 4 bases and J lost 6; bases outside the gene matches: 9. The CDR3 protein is CASSPEDRIAGELFF. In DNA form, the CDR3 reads TGTGCCAGCAGCCCGGAGGACAGGATCGCCGGGGAGCTGTTTTTT.

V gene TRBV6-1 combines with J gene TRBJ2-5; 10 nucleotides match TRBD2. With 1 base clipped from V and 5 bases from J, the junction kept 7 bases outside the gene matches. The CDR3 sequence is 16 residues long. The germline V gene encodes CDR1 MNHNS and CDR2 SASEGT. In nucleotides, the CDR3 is TGTGCCAGCAGTGAAGTGGATAGCGGGGGGCCGGAGACCCAGTACTTC. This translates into CASSEVDSGGPETQYF.

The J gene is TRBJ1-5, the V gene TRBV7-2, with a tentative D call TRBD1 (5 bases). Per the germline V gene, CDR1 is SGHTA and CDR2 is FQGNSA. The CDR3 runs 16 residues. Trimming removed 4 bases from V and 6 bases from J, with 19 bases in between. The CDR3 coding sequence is TGTGCCAGCAGCTCCTCTCTCCAGGGTAAGGCTCAGCCCCAGCATTTT. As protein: CASSSSLQGKAQPQHF.

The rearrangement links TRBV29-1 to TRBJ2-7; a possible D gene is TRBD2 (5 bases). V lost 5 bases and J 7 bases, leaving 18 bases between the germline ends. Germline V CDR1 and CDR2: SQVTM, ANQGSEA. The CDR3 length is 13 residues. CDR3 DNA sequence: TGCAGCGTTATGAGGGAATCCTCGTGGGAGCAGTACTTC. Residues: CSVMRESSWEQYF.

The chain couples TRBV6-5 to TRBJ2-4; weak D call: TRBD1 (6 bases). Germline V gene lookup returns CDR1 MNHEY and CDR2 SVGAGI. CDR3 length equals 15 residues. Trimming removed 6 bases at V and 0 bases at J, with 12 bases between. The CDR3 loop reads CASSPDRLAKNIQYF. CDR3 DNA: TGTGCCAGCAGCCCGGACAGATTAGCCAAAAACATTCAGTACTTC.

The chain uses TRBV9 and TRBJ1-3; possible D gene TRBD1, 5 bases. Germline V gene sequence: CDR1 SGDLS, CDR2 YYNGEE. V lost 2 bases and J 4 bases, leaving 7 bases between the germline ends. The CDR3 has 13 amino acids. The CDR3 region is CASSVDRGNTIYF. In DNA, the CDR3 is TGTGCCAGCAGCGTCGACAGAGGAAACACCATATATTTT.

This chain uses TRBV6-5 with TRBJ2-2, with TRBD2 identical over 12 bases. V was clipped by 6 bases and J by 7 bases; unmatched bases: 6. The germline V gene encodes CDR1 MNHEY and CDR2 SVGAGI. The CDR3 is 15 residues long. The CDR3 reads CASRYGLAGNGELFF. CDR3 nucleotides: TGTGCCAGCAGATATGGACTAGCGGGAAACGGGGAGCTGTTTTTT.

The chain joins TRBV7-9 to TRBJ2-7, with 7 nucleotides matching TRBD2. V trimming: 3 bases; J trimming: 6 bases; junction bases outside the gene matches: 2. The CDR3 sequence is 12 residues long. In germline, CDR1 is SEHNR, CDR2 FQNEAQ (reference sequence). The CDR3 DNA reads TGTGCCAGCAGCTTCGGGGGGAGCGAGCAGTACTTC. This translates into CASSFGGSEQYF. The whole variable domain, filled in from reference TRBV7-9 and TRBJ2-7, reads DTGVSQNPRHKITKRGQNVTFRCDPISEHNRLYWYRQTLGQGPEFLTYFQNEAQLEKSRLLSDRFSAERPKGSFSTLEIQRTEQGDSAMYLCASSFGGSEQYFGPGTRLTVT.

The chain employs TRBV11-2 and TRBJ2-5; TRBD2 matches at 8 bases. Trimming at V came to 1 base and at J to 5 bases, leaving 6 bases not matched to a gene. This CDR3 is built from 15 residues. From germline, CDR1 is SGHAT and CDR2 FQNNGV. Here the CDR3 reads CASSLVSGGVETQYF. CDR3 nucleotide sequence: TGTGCCAGCAGCTTAGTCTCGGGGGGGGTGGAGACCCAGTACTTC.

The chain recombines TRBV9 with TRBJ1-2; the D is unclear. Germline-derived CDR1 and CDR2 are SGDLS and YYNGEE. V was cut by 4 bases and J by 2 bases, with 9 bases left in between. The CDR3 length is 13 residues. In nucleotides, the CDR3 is TGTGCCAGCAGCCGAGACACAAACTATGGCTACACCTTC. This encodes CASSRDTNYGYTF. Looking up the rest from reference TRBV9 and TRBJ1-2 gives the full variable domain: DSGVTQTPKHLITATGQRVTLRCSPRSGDLSVYWYQQSLDQGLQFLIQYYNGEERAKGNILERFSAQQFPDLHSELNLSSLELGDSALYFCASSRDTNYGYTFGSGTRLTVV.

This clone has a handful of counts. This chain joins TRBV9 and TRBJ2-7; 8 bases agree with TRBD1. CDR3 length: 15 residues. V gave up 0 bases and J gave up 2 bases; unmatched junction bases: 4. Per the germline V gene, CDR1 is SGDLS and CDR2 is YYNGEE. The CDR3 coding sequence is TGTGCCAGCAGCGTAGCAGGGGGCGGCACCTACGAGCAGTACTTC. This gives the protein CASSVAGGGTYEQYF.

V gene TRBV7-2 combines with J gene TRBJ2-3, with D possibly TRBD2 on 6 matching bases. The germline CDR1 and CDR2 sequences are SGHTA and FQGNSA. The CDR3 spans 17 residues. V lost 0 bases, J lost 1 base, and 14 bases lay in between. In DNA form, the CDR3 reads TGTGCCAGCAGCTTAGCGGGATGGACGGGAGGCACAGATACGCAGTATTTT. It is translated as CASSLAGWTGGTDTQYF.

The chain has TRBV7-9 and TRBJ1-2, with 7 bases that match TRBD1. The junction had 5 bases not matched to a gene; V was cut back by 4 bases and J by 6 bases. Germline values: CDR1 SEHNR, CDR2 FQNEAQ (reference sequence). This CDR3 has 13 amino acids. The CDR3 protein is CASSSQGGDGYTF. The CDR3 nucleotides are TGTGCCAGCAGCTCTCAGGGGGGTGATGGCTACACCTTC.

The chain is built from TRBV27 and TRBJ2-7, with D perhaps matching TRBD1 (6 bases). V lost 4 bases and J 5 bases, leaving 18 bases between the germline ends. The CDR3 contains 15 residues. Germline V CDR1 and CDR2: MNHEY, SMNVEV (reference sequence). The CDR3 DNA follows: TGTGCCAGCAGTTCCGCTGACAGGTTCGACGACGAGCAGTACTTC. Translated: CASSSADRFDDEQYF.

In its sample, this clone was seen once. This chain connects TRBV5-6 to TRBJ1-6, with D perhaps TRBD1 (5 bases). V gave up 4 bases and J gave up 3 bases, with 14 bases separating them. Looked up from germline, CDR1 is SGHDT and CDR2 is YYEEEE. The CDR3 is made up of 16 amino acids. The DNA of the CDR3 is TGTGCCAGCAGCACGACAGACAGCCACTATAATTCACCCCTCCACTTT. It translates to CASSTTDSHYNSPLHF. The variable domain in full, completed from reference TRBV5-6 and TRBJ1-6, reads DAGVTQSPTHLIKTRGQQVTLRCSPKSGHDTVSWYQQALGQGPQFIFQYYEEEERQRGNFPDRFSGHQFPNYSSELNVNALLLGDSALYLCASSTTDSHYNSPLHFGNGTRLTVT.

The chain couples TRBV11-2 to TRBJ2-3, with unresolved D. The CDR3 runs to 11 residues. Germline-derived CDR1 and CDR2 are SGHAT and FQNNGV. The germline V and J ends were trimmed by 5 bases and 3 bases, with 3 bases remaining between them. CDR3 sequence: CASSHTDTQYF. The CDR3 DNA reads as TGTGCCAGCAGCCATACAGATACGCAGTATTTT. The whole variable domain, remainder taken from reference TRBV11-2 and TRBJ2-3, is EAGVAQSPRYKIIEKRQSVAFWCNPISGHATLYWYQQILGQGPKLLIQFQNNGVVDDSQLPKDRFSAERLKGVDSTLKIQPAKLEDSAVYLCASSHTDTQYFGPGTRLTVL.

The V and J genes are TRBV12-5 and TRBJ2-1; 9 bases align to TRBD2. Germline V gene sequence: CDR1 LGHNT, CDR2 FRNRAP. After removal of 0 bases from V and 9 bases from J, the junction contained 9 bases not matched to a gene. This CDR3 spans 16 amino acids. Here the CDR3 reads CASGLVLSGSLSEQFF. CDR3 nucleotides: TGTGCTAGTGGTTTGGTACTTAGCGGGAGTCTCAGTGAGCAGTTCTTC.

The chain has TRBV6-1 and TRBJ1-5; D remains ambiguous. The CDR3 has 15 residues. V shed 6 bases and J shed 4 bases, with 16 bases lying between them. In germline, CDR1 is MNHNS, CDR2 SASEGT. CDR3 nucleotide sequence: TGTGCCAGCAGCCCTACTAGTGGGAGTAATCAGCCCCAGCATTTT. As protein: CASSPTSGSNQPQHF.

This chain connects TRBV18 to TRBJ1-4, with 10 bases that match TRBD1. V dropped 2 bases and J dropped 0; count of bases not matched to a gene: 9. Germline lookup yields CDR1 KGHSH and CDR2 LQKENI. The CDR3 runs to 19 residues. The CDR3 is CASSPDPGTGESTNEKLFF. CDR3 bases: TGTGCCAGCTCACCAGATCCCGGGACAGGGGAATCAACTAATGAAAAACTGTTTTTT.

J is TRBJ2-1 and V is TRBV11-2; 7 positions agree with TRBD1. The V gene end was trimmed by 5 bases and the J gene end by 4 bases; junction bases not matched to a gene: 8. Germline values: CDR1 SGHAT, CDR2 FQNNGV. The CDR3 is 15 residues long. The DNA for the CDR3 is TGTGCCAGCAGCCCGGCCGCGACAGGGTACAATGAGCAGTTCTTC. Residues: CASSPAATGYNEQFF.

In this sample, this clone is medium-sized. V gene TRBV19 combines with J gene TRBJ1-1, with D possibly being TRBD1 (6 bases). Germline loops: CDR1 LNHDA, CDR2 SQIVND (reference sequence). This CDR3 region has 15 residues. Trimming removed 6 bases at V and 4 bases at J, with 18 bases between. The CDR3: CASRGGSVSGTEAFF. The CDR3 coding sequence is TGTGCCAGTAGAGGGGGTAGCGTTTCGGGCACTGAAGCTTTCTTT.

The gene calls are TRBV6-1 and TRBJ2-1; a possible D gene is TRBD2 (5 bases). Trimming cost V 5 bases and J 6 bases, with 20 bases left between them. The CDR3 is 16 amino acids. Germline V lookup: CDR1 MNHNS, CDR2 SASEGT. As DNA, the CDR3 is TGTGCCAGCAGTCAAGAAGGACTCCTCGATGGCAATGAGCAGTTCTTC. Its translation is CASSQEGLLDGNEQFF.

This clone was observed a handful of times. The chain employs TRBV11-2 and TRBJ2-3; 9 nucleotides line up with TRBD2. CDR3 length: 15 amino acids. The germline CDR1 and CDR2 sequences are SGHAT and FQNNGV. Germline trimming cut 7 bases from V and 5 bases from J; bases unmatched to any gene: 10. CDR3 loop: CASNAGGPGGDTQYF. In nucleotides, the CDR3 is TGTGCCAGCAACGCGGGGGGGCCCGGGGGAGATACGCAGTATTTT.

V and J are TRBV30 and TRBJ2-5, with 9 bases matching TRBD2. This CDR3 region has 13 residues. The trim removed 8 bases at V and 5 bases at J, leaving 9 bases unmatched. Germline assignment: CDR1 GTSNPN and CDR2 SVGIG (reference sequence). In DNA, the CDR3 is TGTGCCGGAAGGGCGGGAGGGCTGGAGACCCAGTACTTC. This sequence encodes CAGRAGGLETQYF.

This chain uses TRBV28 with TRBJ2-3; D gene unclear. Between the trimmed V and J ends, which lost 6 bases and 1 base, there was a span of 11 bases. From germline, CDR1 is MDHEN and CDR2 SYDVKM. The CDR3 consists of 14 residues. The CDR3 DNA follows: TGTGCCAGCAGAAACAGTTACCGCACAGATACGCAGTATTTT. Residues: CASRNSYRTDTQYF.

The CDR3 protein is CATSREGAYEQFF. In nucleotides, the CDR3 is TGTGCCACCAGCAGAGAAGGAGCCTATGAGCAGTTCTTC. The chain is built from TRBV15 and TRBJ2-1; D gene unclear. The CDR3 extends over 13 amino acids. The V gene lost 0 bases and the J gene lost 8 bases, with 8 bases spanning the gap. CDR1 is LNHNV, CDR2 YYDKDF, per germline (reference sequence).

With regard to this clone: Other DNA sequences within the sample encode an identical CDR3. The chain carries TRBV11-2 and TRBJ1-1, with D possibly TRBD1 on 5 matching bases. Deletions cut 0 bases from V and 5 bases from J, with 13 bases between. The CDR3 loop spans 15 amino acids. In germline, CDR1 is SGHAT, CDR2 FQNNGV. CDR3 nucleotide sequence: TGTGCCAGCAGCTTAGATAGCGGGGGACGGACTGAAGCTTTCTTT. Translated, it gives CASSLDSGGRTEAFF.

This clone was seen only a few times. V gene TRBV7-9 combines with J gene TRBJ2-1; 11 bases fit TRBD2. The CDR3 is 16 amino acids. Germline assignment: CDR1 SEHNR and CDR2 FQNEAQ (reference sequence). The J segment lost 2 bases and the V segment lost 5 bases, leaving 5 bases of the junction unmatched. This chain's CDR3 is CASSLTSGGAYNEQFF. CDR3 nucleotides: TGTGCCAGCAGCCTTACTAGCGGGGGAGCCTACAATGAGCAGTTCTTC.

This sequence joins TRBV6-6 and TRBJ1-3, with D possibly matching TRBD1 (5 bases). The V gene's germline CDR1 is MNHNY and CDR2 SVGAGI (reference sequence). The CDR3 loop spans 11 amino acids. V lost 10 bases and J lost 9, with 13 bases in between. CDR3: CAIHAGGTIYF. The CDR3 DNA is TGTGCCATCCACGCGGGGGGCACCATATATTTT.

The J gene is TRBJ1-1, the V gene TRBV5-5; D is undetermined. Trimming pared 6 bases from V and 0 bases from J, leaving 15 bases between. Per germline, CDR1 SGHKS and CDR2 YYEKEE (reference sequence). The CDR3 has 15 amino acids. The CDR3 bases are TGTGCCAGCACCCCGGGGTATTCTTTGAACACTGAAGCTTTCTTT. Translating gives CASTPGYSLNTEAFF.

The CDR3 DNA sequence: TGCGCCAGCAGCCGCAACCCCCCAGGGGGAGTCGGGTACGAGCAGTACTTC. Its protein is CASSRNPPGGVGYEQYF. The chain combines TRBV5-1 with TRBJ2-7, with TRBD1 matching over 7 bases. Trimming took 4 bases from V and 4 from J; bases not matched to a gene: 17. The germline CDR1 and CDR2 sequences are SGHRS and YFSETQ. This CDR3 is 17 amino acids long.